These 16 T cell receptor beta chains came from one sample sequenced in a study of blood T cell repertoires in COVID-19. The method was immunoSEQ multiplex PCR; TCRdb's version includes in-frame clones alone and lacks a portion of them. The top ten hold about 1.3% of the sample, which has over 200,000 clones, under 85% seen once. Sequenced: peripheral blood. The receptors originated from a woman aged 25 to 39 with COVID-19, enrolled during active disease.

This clone was seen only a few times. The genes are TRBV7-7 and TRBJ2-3; 15 bases align to TRBD2. The CDR3 spans 17 residues. CDR1 and CDR2 (germline): SSHAT, FNYEAQ (reference sequence). J gave up 4 bases and V 5 bases, and 7 bases lay outside the gene matches. The CDR3 nucleotides are TGTGCCAGCAGCCCTAGGACTAGCGGGAGGGCCCCAGATACGCAGTATTTT. This translates into CASSPRTSGRAPDTQYF.

The chain links TRBV28 to TRBJ2-5; tentative D call: TRBD2 (6 bases). This CDR3 contains 12 residues. Trimming left V 5 bases short and J 5 bases short, with 9 bases between. Germline CDR1 is MDHEN and CDR2 is SYDVKM. CDR3 sequence: CASSQGGETQYF. The CDR3 DNA reads TGTGCCAGCAGTCAGGGAGGCGAGACCCAGTACTTC. The full variable domain, with the rest looked up from reference TRBV28 and TRBJ2-5, is DVKVTQSSRYLVKRTGEKVFLECVQDMDHENMFWYRQDPGLGLRLIYFSYDVKMKEKGDIPEGYSVSREKKERFSLILESASTNQTSMYLCASSQGGETQYFGPGTRLLVL.

The V and J genes are TRBV7-2 and TRBJ1-2, with 9 nucleotides matching TRBD1. This CDR3 spans 16 amino acids. V lost 5 bases to trimming and J lost 1 base; unmatched junction nucleotides: 8. Looked up from germline, CDR1 is SGHTA and CDR2 is FQGNSA. Here the CDR3 reads CASSARSGQGNYGYTF. DNA for the CDR3: TGTGCCAGCAGCGCCCGCTCGGGACAGGGTAACTATGGCTACACCTTC.

CDR3 in amino acids: CASSLGPTGDSGNTIYF. The DNA of the CDR3 is TGCGCCAGCAGCTTGGGGCCCACAGGGGACTCTGGAAACACCATATATTTT. The J gene is TRBJ1-3, the V gene TRBV5-1; the match to TRBD1 covers 7 bases. V dropped 0 bases and J dropped 0; count of bases not matched to a gene: 6. This CDR3 is 17 amino acids long. In germline, CDR1 is SGHRS, CDR2 YFSETQ.

The rearrangement links TRBV7-2 to TRBJ2-7; tentatively, D is TRBD1 (6 bases). The CDR3 covers 14 residues. Trimming shortened V by 2 bases and J by 7 bases, and 15 bases separated the two germline ends. Germline V CDR1 and CDR2: SGHTA, FQGNSA. In nucleotides, the CDR3 is TGTGCCAGCAGCTTACACAGGGCTCTAAGGGAGCAGTACTTC. It codes for CASSLHRALREQYF.

The rearrangement joins TRBV5-6 to TRBJ1-2, with D unclear. Looked up from germline, CDR1 is SGHDT and CDR2 is YYEEEE. CDR3 length: 16 amino acids. With 4 bases removed from V and 0 bases from J, the gap between germline ends came to 16 bases. The CDR3 here is CASSRPEGSANYGYTF. The DNA for the CDR3 is TGTGCCAGCAGCCGCCCGGAGGGATCGGCTAACTATGGCTACACCTTC.

The chain uses TRBV19 and TRBJ2-7; D not certain. Per the germline V gene, CDR1 is LNHDA and CDR2 is SQIVND (reference sequence). V gave up 4 bases and J gave up 0 bases, with 10 bases separating them. The CDR3 sequence is 14 residues long. CDR3 nucleotides: TGTGCCAGTAGTAGGCAGGTCAGCTCCTACGAGCAGTACTTC. Translating it yields CASSRQVSSYEQYF.

V gene TRBV5-5 combines with J gene TRBJ1-1, with a weak D call TRBD1 (6 bases). Germline CDR1 is SGHKS and CDR2 is YYEKEE (reference sequence). CDR3 length: 16 amino acids. The V and J ends lost 1 base and 2 bases respectively, with 15 bases between them. CDR3 nucleotide sequence: TGTGCCAGCAGCTTGATGGGACAAGGTTTAAACACTGAAGCTTTCTTT. This gives the protein CASSLMGQGLNTEAFF.

This chain's CDR3 is CASSSRGHTGELFF. The CDR3, as DNA: TGTGCCAGCAGCTCCAGGGGGCACACCGGGGAGCTGTTTTTT. V gene TRBV11-3 combines with J gene TRBJ2-2; 8 bases match TRBD1. This CDR3 has 14 residues. V shed 4 bases, J shed 3 bases, and the junction held 1 base outside the gene matches. CDR1 SGHNT and CDR2 YENEEA come from the germline V gene.

The J gene is TRBJ1-2, the V gene TRBV28; 7 nucleotides agree with TRBD1. The CDR3 loop spans 13 amino acids. The germline gives CDR1 MDHEN, CDR2 SYDVKM. J lost 5 bases, V lost 2 bases, and 2 bases had no gene match. The CDR3: CASSLGTEYGYTF. The CDR3 DNA reads TGTGCCAGCAGTTTAGGGACAGAGTATGGCTACACCTTC.

At least ten counts were recorded for this clone. This chain connects TRBV27 to TRBJ1-5; no clear D. This CDR3 is built from 14 residues. The V end was cut by 3 bases, the J end by 0 bases, with 6 bases between. Germline V CDR1 and CDR2: MNHEY, SMNVEV (reference sequence). For the CDR3, the DNA is TGTGCCAGCAGTTTGGGCCCTAGCAATCAGCCCCAGCATTTT. Amino acid sequence: CASSLGPSNQPQHF.

This clone was seen once. The chain is built from TRBV28 and TRBJ1-2; 8 nucleotides align to TRBD1. The CDR3 runs to 13 residues. Germline V gene data show CDR1 as MDHEN and CDR2 as SYDVKM. V was pared by 7 bases and J by 5 bases, with 6 bases of the junction left unmatched. DNA for the CDR3: TGTGCCAGCATCGGGGACAGGCCTTATGGCTACACCTTC. This encodes CASIGDRPYGYTF.

This clone was recorded only once. The chain employs TRBV6-2 or TRBV6-3 and TRBJ2-1; 10 bases agree with TRBD2. CDR3 length: 15 amino acids. Germline CDR1 is MNHEY and CDR2 is SVGEGT. Trimming took 0 bases from V and 9 from J; bases not matched to a gene: 5. In DNA, the CDR3 is TGTGCCAGCAGTTACTCTTCTAGCGGGAGTATTGAGCAGTTCTTC. The encoded protein is CASSYSSSGSIEQFF.

V gene TRBV5-6 combines with J gene TRBJ2-5; 10 bases map to TRBD1. The CDR3 has 15 residues. Germline CDR1 reads SGHDT; CDR2 reads YYEEEE. The V and J ends lost 4 bases and 5 bases, in that order; junction bases with no gene match: 8. Here the CDR3 reads CASSPRTGGMETQYF. The CDR3 region has the DNA TGTGCCAGCAGCCCGAGGACAGGGGGGATGGAGACCCAGTACTTC. The entire variable domain, with the rest obtained from reference TRBV5-6 and TRBJ2-5, is as follows: DAGVTQSPTHLIKTRGQQVTLRCSPKSGHDTVSWYQQALGQGPQFIFQYYEEEERQRGNFPDRFSGHQFPNYSSELNVNALLLGDSALYLCASSPRTGGMETQYFGPGTRLLVL.

The rearrangement uses TRBV6-2 or TRBV6-3 and TRBJ2-3, with 11 bases fitting TRBD2. This CDR3 is 16 amino acids long. Germline CDR1 MNHEY, CDR2 SVGEGT. The V and J ends lost 0 bases and 9 bases, in that order; junction bases with no gene match: 8. CDR3 sequence: CASSYSKLAGVSTQYF. The CDR3 bases are TGTGCCAGCAGTTACTCGAAACTAGCGGGAGTTTCGACGCAGTATTTT.

As DNA, the CDR3 is TGTGCCAGCAGCCGACAGTTCCTCCCCGGGGAGCTGTTTTTT. Its protein product is CASSRQFLPGELFF. The chain has TRBV5-6 and TRBJ2-2; a weak D match, TRBD1 (5 bases). The CDR3 is made up of 14 amino acids. The germline CDR1 and CDR2 sequences are SGHDT and YYEEEE. V lost 4 bases to trimming and J lost 6 bases, with 13 bases between them.